The clone carrying this T cell receptor beta chain appeared many times. Its antigen is currently unknown. The DNA ends 3 residues before the CDR3 does, and the rest of the CDR3 is filled in from the germline J gene. The data belong to a study of T cell clonality in common variable immunodeficiency. Findings of the study overall: Fewer deletions and N-nucleotide insertions were reportedly seen in common variable immunodeficiency TCR beta sequences.

Generated by immunoSEQ multiplex PCR, the TCRdb table keeps only in-frame clones and is missing some. The sample holds tens of thousands of clones, and no clone turns up only once. V gave up 8 bases and J gave up 4 bases; unmatched junction bases: 13. Germline CDR1 reads SGHVS; CDR2 reads FNYEAQ. The CDR3 covers 16 residues. Sequenced input: peripheral blood mononuclear cells. The origin of this receptor is a person aged 18 to 75 in good health. This chain joins TRBV7-6 and TRBJ2-3, with 9 nucleotides matching TRBD2. The sequenced CDR3 bases are TGTGCCAGCCACACCGAAGCTAGCGGGGTCCCAGATACG. Amino acid sequence: CASHTEASGVPDT. The full CDR3 sequence reads CASHTEASGVPDTQYF.